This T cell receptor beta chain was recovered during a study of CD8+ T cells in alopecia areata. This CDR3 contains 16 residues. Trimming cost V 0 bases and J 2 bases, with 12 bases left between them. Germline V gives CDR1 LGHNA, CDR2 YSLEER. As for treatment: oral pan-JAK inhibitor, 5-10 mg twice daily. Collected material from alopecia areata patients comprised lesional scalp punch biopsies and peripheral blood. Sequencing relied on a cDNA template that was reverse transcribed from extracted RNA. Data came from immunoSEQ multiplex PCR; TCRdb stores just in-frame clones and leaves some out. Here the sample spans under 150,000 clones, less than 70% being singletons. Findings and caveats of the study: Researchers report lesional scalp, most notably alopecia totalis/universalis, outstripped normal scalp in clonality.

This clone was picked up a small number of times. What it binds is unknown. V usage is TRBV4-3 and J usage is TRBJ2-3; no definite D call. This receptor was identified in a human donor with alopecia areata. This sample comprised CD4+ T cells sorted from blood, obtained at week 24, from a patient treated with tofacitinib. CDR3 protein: CASSQDQGGHTDTQYF. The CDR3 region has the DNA TGCGCCAGCAGCCAAGATCAAGGCGGCCACACAGATACGCAGTATTTT.